The clone carrying this TCR beta chain was observed at least ten times. Scientists amplified the TCR beta CDR3 regions from RNA transcripts. RT-PCR with HTBI primers came first, then second-round multiplex PCR. TCRdb reprocessed the multiplex PCR reads via MiXCR and lists one record per CDR3 protein. The data show 500,000 to 800,000 distinct CDR3 sequences, approximately 39% seen once. This entry belongs to a study of Graves' ophthalmopathy and Graves' hyperthyroidism. The CDR3 spans 15 residues. Germline CDR1 ENHRY, CDR2 SYGVKD. V lost 10 bases, J lost 6 bases, and 17 bases stayed unmatched. Sample: peripheral blood. V usage is TRBV10-3 and J usage is TRBJ2-7, with 8 bases that match TRBD2. The sequence came from an adult man with Graves' ophthalmopathy. CDR3: CASSWEREKSGEQYF. The CDR3 DNA reads as TGTGCCAGCTCATGGGAGCGGGAGAAATCGGGCGAGCAGTACTTC.